This TCR beta chain was recorded in a study of T-cell reconstitution after alpha-beta-depleted transplantation in children. Germline loops: CDR1 ENHRY, CDR2 SYGVKD. This CDR3 is 13 amino acids long. V lost 10 bases to trimming and J lost 2 bases, with 12 bases between them. In this sample, this clonotype turned up a few times. Using unique molecular identifiers, the investigators prepared the TCRbeta library. MiXCR, applied by TCRdb to the PCR reads, yields one record per CDR3 protein. The sample carries around 410,000 distinct CDR3 sequences, about 11% recorded once. Sequencing used PBMCs from the stem cell graft donor, obtained from the stem cell graft. The TCR sequence derives from a human donor who donated a stem cell graft to a child with acute myeloid leukemia. The chain recombines TRBV10-3 with TRBJ2-1, with D perhaps TRBD2 (7 bases). CDR3 DNA: TGTGCCACCACGGGGGGCGCCTACAATGAGCAGTTCTTC. Translated: CATTGGAYNEQFF.